This TCR beta chain stems from a study of cytomegalovirus exposure and HLA in healthy donors. Germline assignment: CDR1 SGDLS and CDR2 YYNGEE. This CDR3 is built from 14 residues. The V and J ends lost 3 bases and 3 bases respectively, with 13 bases between them. Researchers ran the PCR with 60 Vbeta and 13 Jbeta primers. Clones were sequenced by immunoSEQ multiplex PCR, and TCRdb holds only the in-frame ones, with some missing. The sample records approximately 72,000 clones, roughly four fifths being singletons. The receptor was isolated from a man aged 18-30 years in good health and CMV-seronegative. Sequenced sample: PBMCs. The chain carries TRBV9 and TRBJ2-7, with D possibly matching TRBD2 (6 bases). CDR3 nucleotides: TGTGCCAGCAGCGCGGGACTCGGCCTCTACGAGCAGTACTTC. This translates into CASSAGLGLYEQYF.